These 14 T cell receptor beta chains came from one sample sequenced in a study of molecular identifiers for immune sequencing clone quantification. TCRdb re-called the PCR reads through MiXCR, storing one row per CDR3 protein. The sample includes 8,800 or so distinct CDR3 sequences, 33% of them seen just once. The source material was naive CD8+ T cells from blood, with Jurkat cell RNA spiked in. The subset is: FACS-sorted CD8+CD4-CCR7+CD45RA+ naive T cells. The receptors come from a human donor in good health. Some libraries in this study had Jurkat cell RNA spiked in.

The chain recombines TRBV28 with TRBJ2-2; weak D call: TRBD1 (5 bases). The CDR3 is 16 residues long. The germline gives CDR1 MDHEN, CDR2 SYDVKM. Trimming took off 6 bases at V and 6 bases at J, with 20 bases between the two ends. The CDR3 nucleotides are TGTGCCAGCAGCCCGCAACAGGTGCAATTCTCCGGGGAGCTGTTTTTT. Amino acids: CASSPQQVQFSGELFF.

Within the sample, this clonotype is medium-sized. The gene calls are TRBV5-1 and TRBJ2-2; no clear D. Looked up from germline, CDR1 is SGHRS and CDR2 is YFSETQ. The V and J ends lost 2 bases and 5 bases respectively, with 4 bases between them. The CDR3 has 12 amino acids. CDR3 sequence (DNA): TGCGCCAGCAGCTTATTGACCGGGGAGCTGTTTTTT. Its protein product is CASSLLTGELFF.

The V call is TRBV28, the J call TRBJ2-7, with D perhaps matching TRBD2 (5 bases). Trimming took off 7 bases at V and 3 bases at J, with 19 bases between the two ends. The germline gives CDR1 MDHEN, CDR2 SYDVKM. The CDR3 runs 15 residues. The CDR3 here is CASKRVLNANYEQYF. CDR3 DNA: TGTGCCAGCAAGAGGGTTTTGAACGCCAACTACGAGCAGTACTTC.

This clonotype is medium-sized by share. The V and J genes are TRBV6-5 and TRBJ2-3, with D possibly TRBD2 on 7 matching bases. Trimming removed 0 bases at V and 2 bases at J, with 15 bases between. CDR3 length equals 17 residues. Germline values: CDR1 MNHEY, CDR2 SVGAGI. CDR3 sequence reads: CASSYSTGLGYTDTQYF. In DNA form, the CDR3 reads TGTGCCAGCAGTTACTCGACAGGACTAGGTTACACAGATACGCAGTATTTT.

About this clonotype itself: Since no conserved phenylalanine or tryptophan closes the CDR3, a read error is the likely cause. The V and J genes are TRBV5-6 and TRBJ2-7; D is unclear. CDR3 size: 13 residues. Germline CDR1 is SGHDT and CDR2 is YYEEEE. V was shortened by 0 bases and J by 2 bases, with 6 bases between the two germline ends. The CDR3 DNA sequence: TGTGCCAGCAGCTTGGTTCCGACCTACGAGCAGTACTCC. This translates into CASSLVPTYEQYS.

The chain employs TRBV12-3 or TRBV12-4 and TRBJ1-5; D is undetermined. The V end was cut by 4 bases, the J end by 9 bases, with 10 bases between. The CDR3 has 12 amino acids. DNA for the CDR3: TGTGCCAGCAGTTGGGGATCATGGCCCCAGCATTTT. Its protein is CASSWGSWPQHF.

This chain joins TRBV11-2 and TRBJ2-3; 7 bases agree with TRBD1. This CDR3 has 20 amino acids. Germline CDR1 is SGHAT and CDR2 is FQNNGV. V shed 1 base and J 3 bases; nucleotides not matched to a gene: 19. The CDR3 nucleotides are TGTGCCAGCAGCTTAGCTATTGGGGCGAGTACGAGGGGGCGAACAGATACGCAGTATTTT. Encoded protein: CASSLAIGASTRGRTDTQYF.

The table lists this clonotype with a few counts. V usage is TRBV6-5 and J usage is TRBJ2-3; tentative D call: TRBD2 (6 bases). Germline V gene sequence: CDR1 MNHEY, CDR2 SVGAGI. The length of the CDR3 is 16 residues. V lost 7 bases to trimming and J lost 3 bases, with 20 bases between them. In DNA form, the CDR3 reads TGTGCCAGCACCCCAGTGTCTAGCGAGATTACAGATACGCAGTATTTT. Translated: CASTPVSSEITDTQYF.

V usage is TRBV28 and J usage is TRBJ2-3, with D hard to call. This CDR3 is 12 amino acids long. CDR1 is MDHEN and CDR2 is SYDVKM in the germline V gene. V gave up 5 bases and J gave up 7 bases, with 10 bases separating them. CDR3 nucleotide sequence: TGTGCCAGCAGTCCCCCCCGTAATACGCAGTATTTT. This translates into CASSPPRNTQYF. The variable domain in full, completed from reference TRBV28 and TRBJ2-3, reads DVKVTQSSRYLVKRTGEKVFLECVQDMDHENMFWYRQDPGLGLRLIYFSYDVKMKEKGDIPEGYSVSREKKERFSLILESASTNQTSMYLCASSPPRNTQYFGPGTRLTVL.

This clonotype has more than one count but fewer than ten. The J gene is TRBJ2-2, the V gene TRBV19; no reliable D call. Germline V CDR1 and CDR2: LNHDA, SQIVND (reference sequence). The CDR3 totals 14 residues. Trimming removed 6 bases at V and 5 bases at J, with 13 bases between. DNA of the CDR3: TGTGCCAGTAGCCTTTTACCAGGAACCGGGGAGCTGTTTTTT. This codes for CASSLLPGTGELFF.

This rearrangement joins TRBV28 to TRBJ2-1; a weak D match, TRBD2 (5 bases). This CDR3 is 13 amino acids long. V lost 5 bases to trimming and J lost 5 bases, with 10 bases between them. The germline V gene encodes CDR1 MDHEN and CDR2 SYDVKM. As DNA, the CDR3 is TGTGCCAGCAGTCCAACTAGAAACAATGAGCAGTTCTTC. Translated, it gives CASSPTRNNEQFF.

A few counts support this clonotype. This chain connects TRBV20-1 to TRBJ2-7; D uncertain. Trimming removed 7 bases from V and 4 bases from J, with 11 bases in between. Germline CDR1 and CDR2: DFQATT and SNEGSKA (reference sequence). The CDR3 has 11 residues. CDR3 residues: CSGFRQYEQYF. The CDR3 DNA is TGCAGTGGTTTCAGGCAGTACGAGCAGTACTTC.

This clonotype was detected only a few times. This chain connects TRBV7-9 to TRBJ2-7; maybe TRBD2 (7 bases). The CDR3 totals 15 residues. The V gene's germline CDR1 is SEHNR and CDR2 FQNEAQ (reference sequence). V lost 5 bases to trimming and J lost 3 bases, with 17 bases between them. The CDR3 coding sequence is TGTGCCAGCAGCCACCCCCCGGGGGGCTACTACGAGCAGTACTTC. Amino acid sequence: CASSHPPGGYYEQYF.

CDR3 coding DNA: TGTGCCAGCAGTTTAATTGATGGCGGGGAGCTGTTTTTT. Translating it yields CASSLIDGGELFF. The chain is built from TRBV27 and TRBJ2-2; D ambiguous. Germline V CDR1 and CDR2: MNHEY, SMNVEV (reference sequence). The CDR3 totals 13 residues. Between the trimmed V and J ends, which lost 2 bases and 7 bases, there was a span of 8 bases.